The rows below give T cell receptor beta chains drawn from one sample of a study of T cell responses to AZD1222 COVID-19 vaccine. Sequencing used immunoSEQ multiplex PCR; TCRdb keeps in-frame clones, though not all of them. The data contain around 160,000 clones, about 90% of them singletons. The sequencing used peripheral blood, collected 28 days after the second AZD1222 dose. The receptors originated from an adult who received the AZD1222 COVID-19 vaccine. Both conserved end residues are part of each CDR3. Each record gives: J gene, D gene, clone size, V gene, CDR3 protein, CDR3 DNA. The D gene is left open where the match is weak. Not all rows give a size; the values are once, few, many and, for expanded clones, a class.

j_gene: TRBJ2-3; d_gene: NA; abundance: NA; v_gene: TRBV6-5; CDR3aa: CASTEDLSGNTQYF; CDR3nt: TGTGCCAGCACCGAGGACCTAAGTGGAAATACGCAGTATTTT
j_gene: TRBJ2-7; d_gene: TRBD1; abundance: NA; v_gene: TRBV19; CDR3aa: CASRDRSTTEQYF; CDR3nt: TGTGCCAGCAGGGACAGGAGCACTACCGAGCAGTACTTC
j_gene: TRBJ1-2; d_gene: NA; abundance: NA; v_gene: TRBV7-2; CDR3aa: CASSLMSRGDGGYTF; CDR3nt: TGTGCCAGCAGCTTAATGTCTAGGGGGGATGGTGGCTACACCTTC
j_gene: TRBJ2-3; d_gene: NA; abundance: NA; v_gene: TRBV3-1/TRBV3-2; CDR3aa: CASSPRGGGDTQYF; CDR3nt: TGTGCCAGCAGCCCCCGCGGCGGGGGCGATACGCAGTATTTT
j_gene: TRBJ1-3; d_gene: TRBD1; abundance: few; v_gene: TRBV7-8; CDR3aa: CASSRGSWWTGTNGNSGNTIYF; CDR3nt: TGTGCCAGCAGCCGAGGGTCCTGGTGGACAGGCACAAACGGAAACTCTGGAAACACCATATATTTT
j_gene: TRBJ1-5; d_gene: TRBD1; abundance: NA; v_gene: TRBV24-1; CDR3aa: CATSDGQAGNQPQHF; CDR3nt: TGTGCCACCAGTGACGGACAGGCTGGGAATCAGCCCCAGCATTTT
j_gene: TRBJ2-1; d_gene: NA; abundance: NA; v_gene: TRBV12-3/TRBV12-4; CDR3aa: CASSETGPEQFF; CDR3nt: TGTGCCAGCAGCGAGACAGGACCTGAGCAGTTCTTC
j_gene: TRBJ1-2; d_gene: TRBD1; abundance: once; v_gene: TRBV5-6; CDR3aa: CASSSNRGPFYGYTF; CDR3nt: TGTGCCAGCAGCAGTAACAGGGGGCCCTTCTATGGCTACACCTTC
j_gene: TRBJ1-1; d_gene: NA; abundance: NA; v_gene: TRBV19; CDR3aa: CASSRETEAFF; CDR3nt: TGTGCCAGTAGTCGGGAGACTGAAGCTTTCTTT
j_gene: TRBJ2-7; d_gene: TRBD2; abundance: NA; v_gene: TRBV18; CDR3aa: CASSPQAGAYEQYF; CDR3nt: TGTGCCAGCTCACCACAAGCGGGAGCCTACGAGCAGTACTTC
j_gene: TRBJ1-1; d_gene: NA; abundance: NA; v_gene: TRBV11-2; CDR3aa: CASSPFSDGNTEAFF; CDR3nt: TGTGCCAGCTCCCCTTTCTCGGACGGGAACACTGAAGCTTTCTTT
j_gene: TRBJ1-1; d_gene: TRBD1; abundance: NA; v_gene: TRBV6-2/TRBV6-3; CDR3aa: CASSYFAGGAEAFF; CDR3nt: TGTGCCAGCAGTTACTTCGCAGGGGGAGCTGAAGCTTTCTTT
j_gene: TRBJ2-3; d_gene: NA; abundance: NA; v_gene: TRBV9; CDR3aa: CASSVGPETDTQYF; CDR3nt: TGTGCCAGCAGCGTAGGTCCGGAAACAGATACGCAGTATTTT
j_gene: TRBJ2-3; d_gene: TRBD2; abundance: NA; v_gene: TRBV27; CDR3aa: CASSTGTSGGADTQYF; CDR3nt: TGTGCCAGCAGTACGGGGACTAGCGGGGGGGCGGATACGCAGTATTTT
j_gene: TRBJ1-3; d_gene: NA; abundance: NA; v_gene: TRBV7-9; CDR3aa: CASSSQRGPRRSGNTIYF; CDR3nt: TGTGCCAGCAGCTCGCAGCGCGGGCCTCGCCGGTCAGGAAACACCATATATTTT
j_gene: TRBJ1-3; d_gene: NA; abundance: NA; v_gene: TRBV6-2/TRBV6-3; CDR3aa: CASSYEELGNTIYF; CDR3nt: TGTGCCAGCAGTTACGAGGAATTGGGAAACACCATATATTTT
j_gene: TRBJ1-3; d_gene: NA; abundance: NA; v_gene: TRBV7-2; CDR3aa: CASSLSSGNTIYF; CDR3nt: TGTGCCAGCAGCCTTTCATCCGGAAACACCATATATTTT
j_gene: TRBJ1-5; d_gene: NA; abundance: NA; v_gene: TRBV6-4; CDR3aa: CASTSNQPQHF; CDR3nt: TGTGCCAGCACTAGCAATCAGCCCCAGCATTTT
j_gene: TRBJ1-1; d_gene: NA; abundance: NA; v_gene: TRBV18; CDR3aa: CASSPLPNTEAFF; CDR3nt: TGTGCCAGCTCACCTCTCCCGAACACTGAAGCTTTCTTT
j_gene: TRBJ2-7; d_gene: TRBD1; abundance: NA; v_gene: TRBV6-6; CDR3aa: CASSYTPTGSTYEQYF; CDR3nt: TGTGCCAGCAGTTACACCCCGACAGGGAGCACCTACGAGCAGTACTTC
j_gene: TRBJ1-2; d_gene: NA; abundance: NA; v_gene: TRBV5-1; CDR3aa: CASSFGDLVPKSYGYTF; CDR3nt: TGCGCCAGCAGCTTCGGGGATTTGGTCCCCAAATCCTATGGCTACACCTTC
j_gene: TRBJ2-7; d_gene: NA; abundance: NA; v_gene: TRBV10-3; CDR3aa: CAISESGGEQYF; CDR3nt: TGTGCCATCAGTGAGTCGGGCGGCGAGCAGTACTTC
j_gene: TRBJ1-1; d_gene: TRBD1; abundance: NA; v_gene: TRBV6-5; CDR3aa: CASSYFITGGKSEAFF; CDR3nt: TGTGCCAGCAGTTACTTCATTACAGGGGGGAAAAGTGAAGCTTTCTTT
j_gene: TRBJ1-1; d_gene: NA; abundance: NA; v_gene: TRBV6-2/TRBV6-3; CDR3aa: CASSYSKGRGALPWYGTEAFF; CDR3nt: TGTGCCAGCAGTTACTCGAAAGGGCGGGGGGCCCTTCCGTGGTACGGCACTGAAGCTTTCTTT
j_gene: TRBJ1-4; d_gene: TRBD1; abundance: NA; v_gene: TRBV5-1; CDR3aa: CASSRGTGGGEKLFF; CDR3nt: TGCGCCAGCAGCCGAGGGACAGGGGGAGGTGAAAAACTGTTTTTT
j_gene: TRBJ2-1; d_gene: TRBD2; abundance: NA; v_gene: TRBV29-1; CDR3aa: CSVALAGGRYNEQFF; CDR3nt: TGCAGCGTTGCGCTAGCGGGGGGGCGGTACAATGAGCAGTTCTTC
j_gene: TRBJ1-2; d_gene: NA; abundance: NA; v_gene: TRBV6-5; CDR3aa: CASSYGTYYGYTF; CDR3nt: TGTGCCAGCAGTTACGGGACATACTATGGCTACACCTTC
j_gene: TRBJ1-6; d_gene: NA; abundance: NA; v_gene: TRBV6-5; CDR3aa: CASRLGVYSPLHF; CDR3nt: TGTGCCAGCCGATTAGGGGTGTATTCACCCCTCCACTTT
j_gene: TRBJ1-2; d_gene: TRBD1; abundance: NA; v_gene: TRBV5-4; CDR3aa: CASSEGGQTPRNYGYTF; CDR3nt: TGTGCCAGCAGCGAGGGGGGACAGACCCCTCGTAACTATGGCTACACCTTC
j_gene: TRBJ1-4; d_gene: TRBD1; abundance: NA; v_gene: TRBV6-5; CDR3aa: CASSLDRPLGKLFF; CDR3nt: TGTGCCAGCAGTCTGGACAGGCCCCTGGGGAAACTGTTTTTT
j_gene: TRBJ2-1; d_gene: TRBD2; abundance: NA; v_gene: TRBV20-1; CDR3aa: CSASTPSGKNNEQFF; CDR3nt: TGCAGTGCTAGTACACCTAGCGGGAAAAACAATGAGCAGTTCTTC
j_gene: TRBJ1-1; d_gene: NA; abundance: once; v_gene: TRBV11-3; CDR3aa: CASSSGFSEAFF; CDR3nt: TGTGCCAGCAGCTCAGGGTTTTCGGAAGCTTTCTTT
j_gene: TRBJ2-3; d_gene: NA; abundance: NA; v_gene: TRBV7-9; CDR3aa: CASGPDILRIDTQYF; CDR3nt: TGTGCCAGCGGACCAGACATCCTTCGGATAGATACGCAGTATTTT
j_gene: TRBJ1-2; d_gene: NA; abundance: NA; v_gene: TRBV7-9; CDR3aa: CASGGVYTF; CDR3nt: TGTGCCAGCGGAGGCGTCTACACCTTC
j_gene: TRBJ1-3; d_gene: TRBD1; abundance: NA; v_gene: TRBV6-1; CDR3aa: CASSGGRDRGPGNTIYF; CDR3nt: TGTGCCAGCAGTGGAGGGCGGGACAGGGGACCTGGAAACACCATATATTTT
j_gene: TRBJ2-7; d_gene: NA; abundance: NA; v_gene: TRBV5-6; CDR3aa: CASSFPTVGYEQYF; CDR3nt: TGTGCCAGCAGCTTCCCTACCGTAGGCTACGAGCAGTACTTC
j_gene: TRBJ2-3; d_gene: NA; abundance: NA; v_gene: TRBV11-3; CDR3aa: CASSPRSSFSTDTQYF; CDR3nt: TGTGCCAGCAGCCCCCGATCTAGCTTTAGCACAGATACGCAGTATTTT
j_gene: TRBJ1-1; d_gene: NA; abundance: NA; v_gene: TRBV15; CDR3aa: CATSEPQGLSGAFF; CDR3nt: TGTGCCACCAGCGAACCCCAGGGGCTGTCGGGGGCTTTCTTT
j_gene: TRBJ2-7; d_gene: NA; abundance: NA; v_gene: TRBV7-9; CDR3aa: CASSSDVSGGYEQYF; CDR3nt: TGTGCCAGCAGCTCAGACGTATCTGGGGGCTACGAGCAGTACTTC